The 32 T cell receptor beta chains listed next were all sequenced from one sample in a study of blood T cell repertoires in COVID-19 (dated by TCRdb to the early 2020s). Libraries came from the immunoSEQ multiplex PCR assay. TCRdb obtained this table from immuneACCESS and retained in-frame rearrangements with V and J assigned. These tables miss some clones; where compared with another copy, unresolved V genes account for less than half of the shortfall, and the remainder is unexplained. Within this sample are under 500,000 clones, with roughly nine tenths of them counted one time only. Clones ranked in the top ten supply 0.95% to 1.3% of the sample. Sequences were obtained from PBMCs or T cells enriched from blood (not recorded which). All receptors derive from a young man who had recovered from COVID-19.

This chain joins TRBV2 and TRBJ1-1; TRBD1 matches at 8 bases. Germline trimming cut 6 bases from V and 4 bases from J; bases unmatched to any gene: 7. The germline CDR1 and CDR2 sequences are SNHLY and FYNNEI. This CDR3 spans 14 amino acids. The CDR3, as DNA: TGTGCCAGCAGCGATGGACAGGGAGGCACTGAAGCTTTCTTT. It codes for CASSDGQGGTEAFF. Full variable domain (outside the CDR3, taken from reference TRBV2 and TRBJ1-1): EPEVTQTPSHQVTQMGQEVILRCVPISNHLYFYWYRQILGQKVEFLVSFYNNEISEKSEIFDDQFSVERPDGSNFTLKIRSTKLEDSAMYFCASSDGQGGTEAFFGQGTRLTVV.

V gene TRBV5-4 combines with J gene TRBJ2-1, with 7 bases that match TRBD1. V dropped 2 bases and J dropped 1; count of bases not matched to a gene: 3. CDR3 length: 15 residues. CDR1 is SGHNT and CDR2 is YYREEE in the germline V gene (reference sequence). The DNA for the CDR3 is TGTGCCAGCAGCTTTTCAGGGGGATCCTACAATGAGCAGTTCTTC. This translates into CASSFSGGSYNEQFF. Together with reference TRBV5-4 and TRBJ2-1, the CDR3 gives the full variable domain: ETGVTQSPTHLIKTRGQQVTLRCSSQSGHNTVSWYQQALGQGPQFIFQYYREEENGRGNFPPRFSGLQFPNYSSELNVNALELDDSALYLCASSFSGGSYNEQFFGPGTRLTVL.

V is TRBV7-9 and J is TRBJ1-6; D not resolved. The CDR3 sequence is 14 residues long. The germline V gene encodes CDR1 SEHNR and CDR2 FQNEAQ (reference sequence). V lost 5 bases and J 6 bases, leaving 11 bases between the germline ends. Here the CDR3 reads CASSRGLSNSPLHF. CDR3 bases: TGTGCCAGCAGCCGCGGGCTAAGTAATTCACCCCTCCACTTT.

The chain joins TRBV27 to TRBJ1-2; 7 positions match TRBD1. Germline V CDR1 and CDR2: MNHEY, SMNVEV (reference sequence). Trimming at V came to 4 bases and at J to 5 bases, leaving 7 bases not matched to a gene. The CDR3 is made up of 14 amino acids. This chain's CDR3 is CASSSDRASYGYTF. CDR3 nucleotides: TGTGCCAGCAGTTCCGACAGGGCATCATATGGCTACACCTTC.

This clone was seen once. The chain combines TRBV12-3 or TRBV12-4 with TRBJ2-7, with TRBD1 identical over 8 bases. The J segment lost 9 bases and the V segment lost 5 bases, leaving 6 bases of the junction unmatched. This CDR3 is built from 12 residues. The CDR3 DNA reads TGTGCCAGCAGTCACGGACAGGGAGTGCAGTACTTC. It codes for CASSHGQGVQYF.

V is TRBV30 and J is TRBJ2-2; TRBD1 matches 7 bases. Germline V lookup: CDR1 GTSNPN, CDR2 SVGIG (reference sequence). Losses at the gene ends were 0 bases for V and 1 base for J; bases not matched to a gene: 5. The CDR3 length is 16 residues. CDR3 protein: CAWSVVGTENTGELFF. In nucleotides, the CDR3 is TGTGCCTGGAGTGTAGTTGGGACAGAGAACACCGGGGAGCTGTTTTTT.

This clone showed up just once. The chain has TRBV28 and TRBJ1-2; the match to TRBD1 covers 7 bases. Trimming at V came to 5 bases and at J to 5 bases, leaving 5 bases not matched to a gene. Germline V gene lookup returns CDR1 MDHEN and CDR2 SYDVKM. This CDR3 has 13 residues. CDR3: CASSKGGNYGYTF. Written as DNA, the CDR3 is TGTGCCAGCAGTAAAGGGGGCAATTATGGCTACACCTTC.

This rearrangement joins TRBV7-9 to TRBJ1-2; a weak D match, TRBD1 (5 bases). Deletions cut 0 bases from V and 4 bases from J, with 12 bases between. The CDR3 is made up of 15 amino acids. Germline values: CDR1 SEHNR, CDR2 FQNEAQ (reference sequence). Here the CDR3 reads CASSLAGGTRYGYTF. CDR3 sequence (DNA): TGTGCCAGCAGCTTAGCTGGCGGGACTCGCTATGGCTACACCTTC.

This chain connects TRBV9 to TRBJ2-1, with 9 nucleotides matching TRBD2. V gave up 2 bases and J gave up 6 bases; unmatched junction bases: 12. CDR1 is SGDLS and CDR2 is YYNGEE in the germline V gene. This CDR3 has 17 residues. Here the CDR3 reads CASSVRPSSGSGNEQFF. The CDR3 DNA follows: TGTGCCAGCAGCGTCCGGCCGAGTAGCGGGAGCGGCAATGAGCAGTTCTTC.

This chain joins TRBV5-1 and TRBJ2-1; 8 nucleotides agree with TRBD2. The germline V gene encodes CDR1 SGHRS and CDR2 YFSETQ. V lost 3 bases to trimming and J lost 1 base; unmatched junction nucleotides: 3. CDR3 length equals 15 residues. CDR3 coding DNA: TGCGCCAGCAGCTCCCGGGAGGGTTCCTACAATGAGCAGTTCTTC. Amino acids: CASSSREGSYNEQFF. The full variable domain, with the rest looked up from reference TRBV5-1 and TRBJ2-1, is KAGVTQTPRYLIKTRGQQVTLSCSPISGHRSVSWYQQTPGQGLQFLFEYFSETQRNKGNFPGRFSGRQFSNSRSEMNVSTLELGDSALYLCASSSREGSYNEQFFGPGTRLTVL.

The gene calls are TRBV4-1 and TRBJ2-7, with D perhaps TRBD2 (6 bases). Trimming removed 1 base from V and 2 bases from J, with 9 bases in between. The CDR3 totals 14 residues. Per germline, CDR1 MGHRA and CDR2 YSYEKL. The CDR3 spells CASSQVGGAYEQYF. The CDR3 bases are TGCGCCAGCAGCCAAGTCGGGGGAGCCTACGAGCAGTACTTC.

This clone is a singleton in its sample. The chain couples TRBV27 to TRBJ2-6; a possible D gene is TRBD2 (5 bases). CDR1 is MNHEY and CDR2 is SMNVEV in the germline V gene (reference sequence). The V gene lost 3 bases and the J gene lost 11 bases, with 11 bases spanning the gap. The CDR3 runs to 13 residues. CDR3 nucleotide sequence: TGTGCCAGCAGTTTTGGACTGAGGGACGTCCTGACTTTC. It is translated as CASSFGLRDVLTF. Combining the CDR3 with reference TRBV27 and TRBJ2-6 gives the whole variable domain EAQVTQNPRYLITVTGKKLTVTCSQNMNHEYMSWYRQDPGLGLRQIYYSMNVEVTDKGDVPEGYKVSRKEKRNFPLILESPSPNQTSLYFCASSFGLRDVLTFGAGSRLTVL.

The rearrangement uses TRBV18 and TRBJ2-1; 8 bases line up with TRBD2. The length of the CDR3 is 14 residues. The junction had 10 bases not matched to a gene; V was cut back by 6 bases and J by 9 bases. Germline loops: CDR1 KGHSH, CDR2 LQKENI. The CDR3 nucleotides read TGTGCCAGCTCTCTTCCGGGACTAGTATTTGAGCAGTTCTTC. As protein: CASSLPGLVFEQFF.

V is TRBV5-1 and J is TRBJ2-7; 7 bases match TRBD2. V trimming: 5 bases; J trimming: 2 bases; junction bases outside the gene matches: 7. This CDR3 region has 14 residues. Germline loops: CDR1 SGHRS, CDR2 YFSETQ. CDR3 in DNA: TGCGCCAGCAGGGAGGTCGCGGGAGCCTACGAGCAGTACTTC. It yields the protein CASREVAGAYEQYF.

The V gene is TRBV10-2, the J gene TRBJ2-1; 10 bases are shared with TRBD2. V lost 3 bases to trimming and J lost 0 bases; unmatched junction nucleotides: 11. This CDR3 contains 19 residues. Germline V gene data show CDR1 as WSHSY and CDR2 as SAAADI. The DNA for the CDR3 is TGCGCCAGCAGTGATCCGACTAGCGGGCCTAGTTTCTCCTACAATGAGCAGTTCTTC. Amino acid sequence: CASSDPTSGPSFSYNEQFF.

The rearrangement joins TRBV5-4 to TRBJ1-2; 9 bases map to TRBD1. The CDR3 extends over 16 amino acids. Germline V CDR1 and CDR2: SGHNT, YYREEE (reference sequence). Unmatched junction bases numbered 11, after V lost 5 bases and J lost 3 bases. The CDR3 DNA reads TGTGCCAGCAGACTAGGGACAGGGAGGGGAGACTATGGCTACACCTTC. It codes for CASRLGTGRGDYGYTF.

The gene calls are TRBV6-5 and TRBJ2-7; no clear D gene. Trimming pared 5 bases from V and 0 bases from J, leaving 14 bases between. The CDR3 contains 15 residues. Germline V gives CDR1 MNHEY, CDR2 SVGAGI. The CDR3 bases are TGTGCCAGCAGTCCCCAACCGATTAGCTCCTACGAGCAGTACTTC. Protein: CASSPQPISSYEQYF.

This chain links TRBV20-1 with TRBJ1-3; D uncertain. V was trimmed by 4 bases and J by 3 bases, leaving 4 bases between them. The CDR3 covers 11 residues. Germline CDR1 reads DFQATT; CDR2 reads SNEGSKA (reference sequence). The CDR3 reads CSATIGNTIYF. The CDR3 region has the DNA TGCAGTGCTACAATTGGAAACACCATATATTTT.

CDR3 amino acids: CASSFGTSGVNEQFF. CDR3 DNA: TGTGCCAGCAGCTTCGGGACTAGCGGGGTCAATGAGCAGTTCTTC. The chain combines TRBV5-5 with TRBJ2-1, with 13 nucleotides matching TRBD2. The CDR3 contains 15 residues. The J segment lost 6 bases and the V segment lost 2 bases, leaving 2 bases of the junction unmatched. The germline CDR1 and CDR2 sequences are SGHKS and YYEKEE (reference sequence). Based on the CDR3 plus reference TRBV5-5 and TRBJ2-1, the full variable domain is DAGVTQSPTHLIKTRGQQVTLRCSPISGHKSVSWYQQVLGQGPQFIFQYYEKEERGRGNFPDRFSARQFPNYSSELNVNALLLGDSALYLCASSFGTSGVNEQFFGPGTRLTVL.

The chain is built from TRBV6-4 and TRBJ1-5; the match to TRBD1 covers 11 bases. The ends lost 7 bases at V and 2 bases at J; junction bases unmatched: 16. CDR1 MRHNA and CDR2 SNTAGT come from the germline V gene. This CDR3 region has 19 residues. This CDR3 reads CASIPGQGGPYSGNQPQHF. The CDR3 bases are TGTGCCAGCATCCCGGGACAGGGGGGCCCGTATAGCGGCAATCAGCCCCAGCATTTT.

The chain carries TRBV15 and TRBJ2-4, with D possibly TRBD1 on 5 matching bases. The CDR3 totals 12 residues. CDR1 is LNHNV and CDR2 is YYDKDF in the germline V gene (reference sequence). The V end lost 1 base, the J end lost 8 bases, and 6 bases lay between the germline ends. CDR3 amino acids: CATSRVGDIQYF. In DNA, the CDR3 is TGTGCCACCAGCAGAGTAGGGGACATTCAGTACTTC.

The table lists this clone with a few counts. This chain links TRBV5-1 with TRBJ1-1; maybe TRBD1 (5 bases). Trimming stripped 0 bases from V and 4 bases from J, with 13 bases between. The CDR3 is made up of 15 amino acids. The germline V gene encodes CDR1 SGHRS and CDR2 YFSETQ. CDR3 residues: CASSLVGGATTEAFF. In DNA form, the CDR3 reads TGCGCCAGCAGCTTGGTGGGCGGGGCGACCACTGAAGCTTTCTTT.

V usage is TRBV9 and J usage is TRBJ2-1, with 15 nucleotides matching TRBD2. Germline values: CDR1 SGDLS, CDR2 YYNGEE. V trimming: 3 bases; J trimming: 1 base; junction bases outside the gene matches: 5. The CDR3 length is 18 residues. DNA for the CDR3: TGTGCCAGCAGCGCCCGGACTAGCGGGAGGGGATCCTACAATGAGCAGTTCTTC. Protein sequence: CASSARTSGRGSYNEQFF.

The gene calls are TRBV29-1 and TRBJ2-2; the match to TRBD2 covers 7 bases. This CDR3 comprises 15 residues. V was pared by 4 bases and J by 0 bases, with 5 bases of the junction left unmatched. Germline values: CDR1 SQVTM, CDR2 ANQGSEA. The CDR3 loop reads CSVGAGVANTGELFF. CDR3 DNA sequence: TGCAGCGTTGGGGCGGGAGTCGCGAACACCGGGGAGCTGTTTTTT.

The genes are TRBV11-3 and TRBJ2-2, with 8 bases aligning to TRBD2. Trimming removed 5 bases from V and 5 bases from J; junction bases left unmatched: 16. CDR1 is SGHNT, CDR2 YENEEA, per germline. The CDR3 totals 18 residues. The chain's CDR3 is CASSPAGSGAVRTGELFF. The CDR3 nucleotides are TGTGCCAGCAGCCCCGCCGGTAGCGGGGCCGTAAGAACCGGGGAGCTGTTTTTT. Together with reference TRBV11-3 and TRBJ2-2, the CDR3 gives the full variable domain: EAGVVQSPRYKIIEKKQPVAFWCNPISGHNTLYWYLQNLGQGPELLIRYENEEAVDDSQLPKDRFSAERLKGVDSTLKIQPAELGDSAVYLCASSPAGSGAVRTGELFFGEGSRLTVL.

This chain joins TRBV6-5 and TRBJ1-2; TRBD1 is a possible D gene (5 bases). V dropped 4 bases and J dropped 2 bases, with 11 bases sitting between them. The CDR3 spans 14 residues. Germline lookup yields CDR1 MNHEY and CDR2 SVGAGI. This CDR3 reads CASSSTRENYGYTF. CDR3 coding DNA: TGTGCCAGCAGTTCCACCAGGGAAAACTATGGCTACACCTTC.

The chain has TRBV30 and TRBJ2-5; the match to TRBD1 covers 7 bases. The germline V gene encodes CDR1 GTSNPN and CDR2 SVGIG (reference sequence). CDR3 length: 13 residues. V was pared by 3 bases and J by 2 bases, with 3 bases of the junction left unmatched. Here the CDR3 DNA reads TGTGCCTGGAGCGGGACAGCTCAAGAGACCCAGTACTTC. Encoded protein: CAWSGTAQETQYF.

The chain joins TRBV11-2 to TRBJ2-7, with 7 bases lining up with TRBD1. V shed 5 bases, J shed 1 base, and the junction held 2 bases outside the gene matches. From germline, CDR1 is SGHAT and CDR2 FQNNGV. This CDR3 contains 13 residues. The CDR3 spells CASSLDRSYEQYF. CDR3 nucleotide sequence: TGTGCCAGCAGCCTGGACAGGTCCTACGAGCAGTACTTC. Looking up the rest from reference TRBV11-2 and TRBJ2-7 gives the full variable domain: EAGVAQSPRYKIIEKRQSVAFWCNPISGHATLYWYQQILGQGPKLLIQFQNNGVVDDSQLPKDRFSAERLKGVDSTLKIQPAKLEDSAVYLCASSLDRSYEQYFGPGTRLTVT.

A note on this clone: This specimen includes other DNA sequences encoding the same CDR3. The chain carries TRBV24-1 and TRBJ1-5; D is unresolved. Germline lookup yields CDR1 KGHDR and CDR2 SFDVKD. V lost 4 bases and J lost 0, with 6 bases in between. The CDR3 spans 14 residues. CDR3 nucleotide sequence: TGTGCCACCAGTGACCTAGATAGCAATCAGCCCCAGCATTTT. Protein: CATSDLDSNQPQHF.

The rearrangement joins TRBV7-3 to TRBJ2-3; D may be TRBD1 (5 bases). Deletions cut 5 bases from V and 0 bases from J, with 12 bases between. The CDR3 is 15 residues long. Germline assignment: CDR1 SGHTA and CDR2 FQGTGA. CDR3 DNA: TGTGCCAGCAGCCCCAAAGGGGCTAGCACAGATACGCAGTATTTT. Residues: CASSPKGASTDTQYF. Using reference TRBV7-3 and TRBJ2-3 for the parts outside the CDR3, the full variable domain is GAGVSQTPSNKVTEKGKYVELRCDPISGHTALYWYRQSLGQGPEFLIYFQGTGAADDSGLPNDRFFAVRPEGSVSTLKIQRTERGDSAVYLCASSPKGASTDTQYFGPGTRLTVL.

The J gene is TRBJ1-6, the V gene TRBV28; D remains ambiguous. Germline CDR1 reads MDHEN; CDR2 reads SYDVKM. V lost 6 bases, J lost 3 bases, and 9 bases lay in between. This CDR3 is built from 14 residues. CDR3 DNA: TGTGCCAGCAGATTGGGGAGCTATAATTCACCCCTCCACTTT. Amino acid sequence: CASRLGSYNSPLHF. Based on the CDR3 plus reference TRBV28 and TRBJ1-6, the full variable domain is DVKVTQSSRYLVKRTGEKVFLECVQDMDHENMFWYRQDPGLGLRLIYFSYDVKMKEKGDIPEGYSVSREKKERFSLILESASTNQTSMYLCASRLGSYNSPLHFGNGTRLTVT.

This chain joins TRBV7-8 and TRBJ2-7; D gene unclear. There are 13 residues in the CDR3. Germline CDR1 and CDR2: SGHVS and FQNEAQ. Deletions cut 4 bases from V and 0 bases from J, with 7 bases between. DNA of the CDR3: TGTGCCAGCAGCTCCCGGAGCTCCTACGAGCAGTACTTC. Amino acids: CASSSRSSYEQYF.